Ten or more counts support the clone carrying this T cell receptor (beta chain). Individuals selected for sequencing had exhibited CD8+CD57+ cell expansion on flow cytometry. Both TCR beta VDJ combination and CDR3 sequence profiling were carried out. Genomic DNA was the template for this profiling. One entry per CDR3 protein results from TCRdb running MiXCR on the reads. This table holds about 290,000 distinct CDR3 sequences, approximately 60% found once. V lost 3 bases, J lost 7 bases, and 12 bases stayed unmatched. CDR3 length equals 15 residues. The germline V gene has CDR1 DFQATT and CDR2 SNEGSKA (reference sequence). This specimen belongs to a study of CD8+CD57+ T cells in acquired aplastic anemia.

Specimen: sorted CD4+, CD8+, or CD8+CD57+ T cells (not recorded which) from PBMCs. V and J are TRBV20-1 and TRBJ2-1; TRBD1 matches 7 bases. This TCR came from a human donor with aplastic anemia. The chain's CDR3 is CSASDRAVGVNEQFF. The CDR3 DNA is TGCAGTGCTAGCGACAGGGCGGTAGGAGTAAATGAGCAGTTCTTC.